A selection of T cell receptor beta chains follows, all from one sample in a study of cytomegalovirus exposure and HLA in healthy donors. Generated by immunoSEQ multiplex PCR, the TCRdb table keeps only in-frame clones and is missing some. The table has about 160,000 clones, 60% to 85% seen once. The sequenced material came from PBMCs. The receptor set was obtained from a man between 40 and 49 years old in good health and CMV-seropositive. Each CDR3 is given with its conserved first and last residue. The D gene is left open where the match is weak. Some rows mark clone size as missing; the rest say once, few, many or name a class of expanded clone.

clone size | J gene | V gene | D gene | CDR3 DNA | CDR3 protein
. | TRBJ2-2 | TRBV29-1 | . | TGCAGCGTTCTCGGACAAATTAACACCGGGGAGCTGTTTTTT | CSVLGQINTGELFF
. | TRBJ2-7 | TRBV18 | TRBD2 | TGTGCCAGCTCACCGCTCAGGACTAGCGGGAACCCCTCCTACGAGCAGTACTTC | CASSPLRTSGNPSYEQYF
. | TRBJ2-1 | TRBV19 | . | TGTGCCAGTAGTGATCTACACAATGAGCAGTTCTTC | CASSDLHNEQFF
. | TRBJ1-4 | TRBV6-6 | TRBD1 | TGTGCCAGCCAAGCGACAGGGTTAAATGAAAAACTGTTTTTT | CASQATGLNEKLFF
. | TRBJ2-1 | TRBV9 | . | TGTGCCAGCAGCGTAGCTACAGGGAGAACCCCCCCCTATGAGCAGTTCTTC | CASSVATGRTPPYEQFF
. | TRBJ1-6 | TRBV7-9 | TRBD1 | TGTGCCAGCAGCCTGGGACAGCCCTCCTATAATTCACCCCTCCACTTT | CASSLGQPSYNSPLHF
. | TRBJ1-2 | TRBV11-2 | . | TGTGCCAGCAGCCCCGACAGGTTTGATGGCTACACCTTC | CASSPDRFDGYTF
. | TRBJ1-3 | TRBV5-4 | TRBD1 | TGTGCCAGCAGCCTGGGACAGAACTCTGGAAACACCATATATTTT | CASSLGQNSGNTIYF
. | TRBJ2-2 | TRBV11-3 | TRBD1 | TGTGCCAGCAGCCAGACAGGGAGGAACACCGGGGAGCTGTTTTTT | CASSQTGRNTGELFF
. | TRBJ1-2 | TRBV29-1 | . | TGCAGCGTTCCTGGGGCGGGGGATAGCTATGGCTACACCTTC | CSVPGAGDSYGYTF
. | TRBJ2-5 | TRBV28 | . | TGTGCCAGCAGTTTATGGCAGGGCCTGCAAGAGACCCAGTACTTC | CASSLWQGLQETQYF
. | TRBJ2-7 | TRBV2 | TRBD1 | TGTGCCAGACAGGGGGCCTACGAGCAGTACTTC | CARQGAYEQYF
. | TRBJ2-5 | TRBV28 | TRBD2 | TGTGCCAGCAGCCCACTAGCGGGAGATGAGACCCAGTACTTC | CASSPLAGDETQYF
. | TRBJ2-7 | TRBV6-5 | . | TGTGCCAGCAGTCATGGCCCAACCTACGAGCAGTACTTC | CASSHGPTYEQYF
. | TRBJ1-2 | TRBV7-6 | . | TGTGCCAGCAGCCTTCTTGCGGACTCGGGCTACACCTTC | CASSLLADSGYTF
few | TRBJ2-2 | TRBV9 | TRBD1 | TGTGCCAGCAGCTTGGGACAGGCGCCGAACACCGGGGAGCTGTTTTTT | CASSLGQAPNTGELFF
. | TRBJ1-1 | TRBV28 | . | TGTGCCAGCCCCCCGGAAGCTTTCTTT | CASPPEAFF
. | TRBJ2-7 | TRBV6-5 | . | TGTGCCAGCAGTTACTCGGCCGGCTCAGGGGAGCAGTACTTC | CASSYSAGSGEQYF
. | TRBJ1-5 | TRBV6-5 | . | TGTGCCAGCAGTTACGACAGTTGGCAGCCCCAGCATTTT | CASSYDSWQPQHF
. | TRBJ2-2 | TRBV19 | . | TGTGCCAGTATGGGGTCCAGGGGATGGACCGGGGAGCTGTTTTTT | CASMGSRGWTGELFF
. | TRBJ1-4 | TRBV9 | TRBD1 | TGTGCCAGCAGCGCTCCCGGGACAGCGGATGAAAAACTGTTTTTT | CASSAPGTADEKLFF
. | TRBJ1-2 | TRBV10-3 | . | TGTGCCATCAGTGACCCAAGGAGGGGTGAGAGCTACACCTTC | CAISDPRRGESYTF
. | TRBJ1-2 | TRBV5-6 | TRBD1 | TGTGCCAGCAGCTTATCCGGGACAGGGGGCAGCTATGGCTACACCTTC | CASSLSGTGGSYGYTF
once | TRBJ1-4 | TRBV2 | TRBD1 | TGTGCCAGCCAGGGGGCAGATGAAAAACTGTTTTTT | CASQGADEKLFF
. | TRBJ1-6 | TRBV28 | TRBD1 | TGTGCCAGCAGAGGACAGGGAAATTCACCCCTCCACTTT | CASRGQGNSPLHF
. | TRBJ2-4 | TRBV7-8 | . | TGTGCCAGCAGCCCCCGGACAGAAAACAGTCAGTACTTC | CASSPRTENSQYF
. | TRBJ2-7 | TRBV14 | . | TGTGCCAGCAGCCGGGGGGAATCGTACGAGCAGTACTTC | CASSRGESYEQYF
. | TRBJ1-4 | TRBV29-1 | . | TGCAGCGTTGGGGGCAGCAAAAATGAAAAACTGTTTTTT | CSVGGSKNEKLFF
. | TRBJ2-1 | TRBV5-6 | TRBD2 | TGTGCCAGCAGCTCCCGACTAGCGGGAGGATGGGATGAGCAGTTCTTC | CASSSRLAGGWDEQFF
once | TRBJ2-2 | TRBV5-1 | TRBD1 | TGCGCCAGCAGCTTGGTAGGGACAGCAATCACCGGGGAGCTGTTTTTT | CASSLVGTAITGELFF
. | TRBJ2-7 | TRBV7-9 | TRBD1 | TGTTCCAGCAGCTCTGTCTCCGGACAGGGCTTCTACGAGCAGTACTTC | CSSSSVSGQGFYEQYF
. | TRBJ2-5 | TRBV19 | . | TGTGCCAGTAGTGGGTGGGGGGGCAAAGAGACCCAGTACTTC | CASSGWGGKETQYF
. | TRBJ2-1 | TRBV7-8 | TRBD2 | TGTGCCAGCAGCATTAGGACGGCTAGCGGGAGTGGTGAGCAGTTCTTC | CASSIRTASGSGEQFF
. | TRBJ2-2 | TRBV5-1 | TRBD2 | TGCGCCAGCAGCTTGGCCCCAGCGGGAGAGGTCACCGGGGAGCTGTTTTTT | CASSLAPAGEVTGELFF
once | TRBJ2-6 | TRBV7-9 | . | TGTGCCAGCAGCTTCGAAATCCTCTCTGGGGCCAACGGCCTGACTTTC | CASSFEILSGANGLTF
few | TRBJ2-1 | TRBV2 | TRBD2 | TGTGCCAGCGAGCTCGAGGCGGGAGTAGGTTACAATGAGCAGTTCTTC | CASELEAGVGYNEQFF
. | TRBJ2-3 | TRBV7-9 | TRBD2 | TGTGCCAGCAGCCCCCACCTAGCGGGAGGGCGCCCAGATACGCAGTATTTT | CASSPHLAGGRPDTQYF
. | TRBJ2-7 | TRBV6-1 | TRBD1 | TGTGCCAGCAGTGAATTCGACAGGGTAAACGGTGAGCAGTACTTC | CASSEFDRVNGEQYF
once | TRBJ2-7 | TRBV2 | . | TGTGCCAGCAGCCCCCGCCGGGCCCTAGGGGACGAGCAGTACTTC | CASSPRRALGDEQYF
. | TRBJ2-3 | TRBV28 | TRBD2 | TGTGCCAGCAGTTTGGCAGGACTAGCGGGTAGCACAGATACGCAGTATTTT | CASSLAGLAGSTDTQYF
. | TRBJ2-7 | TRBV7-8 | . | TGTGCCAGCAGCTTCCTAGCTACCCACGAGCAGTACTTC | CASSFLATHEQYF